A single sample is the source of the 24 T cell receptor beta chains below, sequenced in a study of cytomegalovirus exposure and HLA in healthy donors. Researchers ran the PCR with 60 Vbeta and 13 Jbeta primers. Data came from immunoSEQ multiplex PCR; TCRdb stores just in-frame clones and leaves some out. Among approximately 120,000 clones, approximately 70% were seen once, and the ten largest hold roughly 5.9%. The sequencing sample was made of PBMCs. These receptors all stem from a woman in her 70s in good health and CMV-seropositive.

The rearrangement links TRBV11-2 to TRBJ1-3; no clear D. V was pared by 4 bases and J by 3 bases, with 13 bases between. Germline V CDR1 and CDR2: SGHAT, FQNNGV. The CDR3 spans 15 residues. CDR3 in amino acids: CASSSSWPGGNTIYF. The CDR3 coding sequence is TGTGCCAGCAGCTCCTCCTGGCCAGGTGGAAACACCATATATTTT.

CDR3 coding DNA: TGTGCCAGCATCATCCGCAGGGGAAACACTGAAGCTTTCTTT. Protein product: CASIIRRGNTEAFF. The genes are TRBV6-5 and TRBJ1-1; TRBD1 might be the D (6 bases). This CDR3 has 14 residues. Germline CDR1 reads MNHEY; CDR2 reads SVGAGI. V was shortened by 7 bases and J by 2 bases, with 14 bases between the two germline ends.

The chain joins TRBV13 to TRBJ1-1, with D uncertain. Trimming removed 1 base from V and 1 base from J, with 7 bases in between. Germline V gene data show CDR1 as PRHDT and CDR2 as FYEKMQ (reference sequence). The CDR3 loop spans 14 amino acids. The DNA for the CDR3 is TGTGCCAGCAGCTTAGCGCAGAAGAACACTGAAGCTTTCTTT. It yields the protein CASSLAQKNTEAFF.

The chain has TRBV4-2 and TRBJ2-1; 14 nucleotides line up with TRBD2. Trimming cost V 1 base and J 1 base; bases outside gene matches: 9. Germline V CDR1 and CDR2: LGHNA, YNFKEQ. The CDR3 loop spans 20 amino acids. The CDR3: CASSQGSTSGGAGSYNEQFF. The CDR3 coding sequence is TGTGCCAGCAGCCAAGGTTCGACTAGCGGGGGGGCTGGTTCCTACAATGAGCAGTTCTTC.

The chain employs TRBV6-5 and TRBJ1-5, with 8 bases that match TRBD1. This CDR3 is built from 15 residues. Trimming took 5 bases from V and 1 from J; bases not matched to a gene: 4. Per the germline V gene, CDR1 is MNHEY and CDR2 is SVGAGI. CDR3 in DNA: TGTGCCAGCAGTCGGACAGGGAACAGCAATCAGCCCCAGCATTTT. Translated, it gives CASSRTGNSNQPQHF.

The rearrangement links TRBV6-1 to TRBJ2-1; a weak D match, TRBD2 (6 bases). The CDR3 is made up of 16 amino acids. The V end was cut by 4 bases, the J end by 0 bases, with 13 bases between. CDR1 and CDR2 (germline): MNHNS, SASEGT. The CDR3 is CASSAGTLSSYNEQFF. The CDR3 nucleotides are TGTGCCAGCAGTGCCGGGACTTTAAGCTCCTACAATGAGCAGTTCTTC.

This chain joins TRBV4-3 and TRBJ2-7, with 7 bases fitting TRBD1. The CDR3 length is 15 residues. The germline V gene has CDR1 LGHNA and CDR2 YSLEER. The V gene end was trimmed by 2 bases and the J gene end by 3 bases; junction bases not matched to a gene: 7. The CDR3 protein is CASSQWTGKGYEQYF. DNA for the CDR3: TGCGCCAGCAGCCAATGGACAGGTAAGGGCTACGAGCAGTACTTC.

This chain links TRBV7-9 with TRBJ1-3, with D tentatively TRBD1 (6 bases). The CDR3 is 15 residues long. Germline V gene sequence: CDR1 SEHNR, CDR2 FQNEAQ (reference sequence). V lost 5 bases, J lost 7 bases, and 18 bases lay in between. The DNA for the CDR3 is TGTGCCAGCAGCATATCCGGGCCCCAGGGGAACACCATATATTTT. Protein: CASSISGPQGNTIYF.

This chain joins TRBV4-3 and TRBJ1-2, with TRBD1 matching 9 bases. With V trimmed by 1 base and J by 8 bases, 11 bases remained unmatched. CDR1 and CDR2 from the germline V gene are LGHNA and YSLEER. CDR3 length: 16 residues. CDR3 in amino acids: CASSQVTGGLGGGYTF. In DNA, the CDR3 is TGCGCCAGCAGCCAAGTAACAGGGGGCTTAGGGGGCGGCTACACCTTC.

The chain joins TRBV5-1 to TRBJ2-7; maybe TRBD1 (6 bases). Trimming removed 5 bases at V and 5 bases at J, with 17 bases between. In germline, CDR1 is SGHRS, CDR2 YFSETQ. This CDR3 contains 14 residues. CDR3: CASRAGTFYDEQYF. The CDR3 DNA reads as TGCGCCAGCAGGGCCGGGACATTCTACGACGAGCAGTACTTC.

The V call is TRBV6-5, the J call TRBJ2-7; 11 bases are a match to TRBD1. The CDR3 covers 15 residues. CDR1 MNHEY and CDR2 SVGAGI come from the germline V gene. Trimming removed 4 bases from V and 1 base from J; junction bases left unmatched: 3. The CDR3 reads CASSFRDRGSYEQYF. CDR3 nucleotide sequence: TGTGCCAGCAGTTTCCGGGACAGGGGGTCCTACGAGCAGTACTTC.

The chain employs TRBV6-6 and TRBJ2-2; 10 bases align to TRBD1. Germline-derived CDR1 and CDR2 are MNHNY and SVGAGI (reference sequence). J gave up 6 bases and V 6 bases, and 7 bases lay outside the gene matches. The CDR3 is made up of 15 amino acids. CDR3 residues: CASSPGQGIAGELFF. CDR3 nucleotides: TGTGCCAGCAGCCCGGGACAGGGGATCGCCGGGGAGCTGTTTTTT.

The chain links TRBV30 to TRBJ2-5, with 7 bases aligning to TRBD1. There are 15 residues in the CDR3. The trim removed 3 bases at V and 2 bases at J, leaving 9 bases unmatched. CDR1 and CDR2 from the germline V gene are GTSNPN and SVGIG (reference sequence). The CDR3 here is CAWRAGQAVQETQYF. Here the CDR3 DNA reads TGTGCCTGGAGGGCCGGACAGGCCGTTCAAGAGACCCAGTACTTC.

The chain uses TRBV7-3 and TRBJ2-5; D not certain. In germline, CDR1 is SGHTA, CDR2 FQGTGA. Deletions cut 5 bases from V and 2 bases from J, with 9 bases between. The length of the CDR3 is 13 residues. The DNA of the CDR3 is TGTGCCAGCAGCCTACAACAGCAAGAGACCCAGTACTTC. Its protein product is CASSLQQQETQYF.

This sequence joins TRBV30 and TRBJ2-3; D ambiguous. Germline V gene data show CDR1 as GTSNPN and CDR2 as SVGIG (reference sequence). Trimming shortened V by 5 bases and J by 2 bases, and 14 bases separated the two germline ends. The CDR3 totals 14 residues. CDR3 residues: CAWSSGFVTDTQYF. The DNA for the CDR3 is TGTGCCTGGTCCAGTGGTTTTGTCACAGATACGCAGTATTTT.

The chain combines TRBV6-1 with TRBJ1-6; unclear D gene. CDR3 length equals 14 residues. Germline V gene lookup returns CDR1 MNHNS and CDR2 SASEGT. V was shortened by 6 bases and J by 4 bases, with 10 bases between the two germline ends. As DNA, the CDR3 is TGTGCCAGCAGGCAGGTCCATTATAATTCACCCCTCCACTTT. Protein product: CASRQVHYNSPLHF.

This clone was observed a handful of times. The chain combines TRBV6-5 with TRBJ2-3; 11 bases map to TRBD2. V was pared by 5 bases and J by 6 bases, with 4 bases of the junction left unmatched. This CDR3 spans 14 amino acids. Germline CDR1 and CDR2: MNHEY and SVGAGI. The CDR3 here is CASSARTSGDTQYF. The CDR3 DNA reads as TGTGCCAGCAGTGCCCGGACTAGCGGGGATACGCAGTATTTT.

This clone appeared a few times. The chain is built from TRBV15 and TRBJ1-5; D is unresolved. From germline, CDR1 is LNHNV and CDR2 YYDKDF (reference sequence). V was trimmed by 3 bases and J by 5 bases, leaving 5 bases between them. The CDR3 has 12 residues. CDR3 nucleotides: TGTGCCACCAGCAGGGCAGATCAGCCCCAGCATTTT. The encoded protein is CATSRADQPQHF.

V is TRBV10-3 and J is TRBJ1-2; TRBD1 might be the D (5 bases). The germline gives CDR1 ENHRY, CDR2 SYGVKD. The CDR3 consists of 17 residues. V lost 0 bases and J 7 bases, leaving 21 bases between the germline ends. CDR3: CAISESGEGRGVFGYTF. The CDR3 bases are TGTGCCATCAGTGAGTCGGGTGAGGGACGGGGGGTGTTTGGCTACACCTTC.

The CDR3 bases are TGCGCCAGCAGCTTGGCAAGGGGCCAGGGGACTGAAGCTTTCTTT. Encoded protein: CASSLARGQGTEAFF. The V call is TRBV5-1, the J call TRBJ1-1, with a possible D match to TRBD1 (6 bases). From germline, CDR1 is SGHRS and CDR2 YFSETQ. Trimming took 0 bases from V and 5 from J, leaving 14 bases between them. The length of the CDR3 is 15 residues.

J is TRBJ2-3 and V is TRBV2, with 8 nucleotides matching TRBD1. Unmatched junction bases numbered 2, after V lost 6 bases and J lost 0 bases. Germline lookup yields CDR1 SNHLY and CDR2 FYNNEI. CDR3 size: 14 residues. CDR3 loop: CASSRTGSTDTQYF. The CDR3, as DNA: TGTGCCAGCAGCCGGACAGGGAGCACAGATACGCAGTATTTT.

The chain has TRBV6-6 and TRBJ2-7; 8 bases are shared with TRBD1. The germline V gene has CDR1 MNHNY and CDR2 SVGAGI (reference sequence). V was pared by 6 bases and J by 5 bases, with 12 bases of the junction left unmatched. This CDR3 is 15 amino acids long. This CDR3 is CASRTPDRAVHEQYF. CDR3 sequence (DNA): TGTGCCAGCAGAACCCCGGACAGGGCTGTCCACGAGCAGTACTTC.

This rearrangement joins TRBV30 to TRBJ1-2, with D maybe TRBD1 (6 bases). Trimming removed 8 bases from V and 1 base from J, with 14 bases in between. The V gene's germline CDR1 is GTSNPN and CDR2 SVGIG (reference sequence). The CDR3 totals 13 residues. CDR3: CAEGGGLNYGYTF. The CDR3 DNA reads TGTGCCGAGGGAGGGGGACTTAACTATGGCTACACCTTC. The full variable domain, with the rest looked up from reference TRBV30 and TRBJ1-2, is SQTIHQWPATLVQPVGSPLSLECTVEGTSNPNLYWYRQAAGRGLQLLFYSVGIGQISSEVPQNLSASRPQDRQFILSSKKLLLSDSGFYLCAEGGGLNYGYTFGSGTRLTVV.

V gene TRBV5-1 combines with J gene TRBJ2-7, with D tentatively TRBD1 (5 bases). This CDR3 contains 14 residues. Trimming stripped 0 bases from V and 0 bases from J, with 7 bases between. Germline CDR1 and CDR2: SGHRS and YFSETQ. The CDR3: CASSLGQTSYEQYF. DNA for the CDR3: TGCGCCAGCAGCTTGGGACAGACCTCCTACGAGCAGTACTTC.